These T cell receptor beta chains were read from a single sample in a study of T-cell reconstitution after alpha-beta-depleted transplantation in children. MiXCR, applied by TCRdb to the PCR reads, yields one record per CDR3 protein. In the table there are fewer than 350,000 distinct CDR3 sequences, 7.5% to 9% of which are singletons. The sequenced sample was peripheral blood, obtained 360 days after TCRalphabeta/CD19-depleted stem cell transplant. The receptors come from a female patient between 2 and 15 years old who had a stem cell transplant for Fanconi anemia, so the T cells may come from the graft donor. Each CDR3 is given with its conserved first and last residue. Fields, in order: D gene, J gene, V gene, clone size, CDR3 protein, CDR3 DNA. The D gene is left open where the match is weak. Clone size is stated in some rows and not others, as once, few, many or a class when expanded.

d_call: TRBD1
j_call: TRBJ1-5
v_call: TRBV7-2
clone_size: few
cdr3_aa: CASSSRTGFNQPQHF
cdr3_nt: TGTGCCAGCAGCTCCCGGACAGGCTTTAATCAGCCCCAGCATTTT

d_call: TRBD2
j_call: TRBJ2-2
v_call: TRBV4-2
clone_size: many
cdr3_aa: CASSQETSGGIPNTGELFF
cdr3_nt: TGTGCCAGCAGCCAAGAAACTAGCGGGGGGATACCGAACACCGGGGAGCTGTTTTTT

d_call: TRBD1
j_call: TRBJ1-2
v_call: TRBV7-8
clone_size: -
cdr3_aa: CASSLEGGGYYGYTF
cdr3_nt: TGTGCCAGCAGCTTAGAGGGAGGGGGCTATTATGGCTACACCTTC

d_call: TRBD2
j_call: TRBJ2-3
v_call: TRBV27
clone_size: few
cdr3_aa: CASSLKRGRSTDTQYF
cdr3_nt: TGTGCCAGCAGTTTAAAGCGGGGGAGAAGCACAGATACGCAGTATTTT

d_call: TRBD1
j_call: TRBJ2-5
v_call: TRBV24-1
clone_size: few
cdr3_aa: CATSRTGGGETQYF
cdr3_nt: TGTGCCACCAGCCGGACAGGGGGCGGGGAGACCCAGTACTTC

d_call: -
j_call: TRBJ1-1
v_call: TRBV6-2/TRBV6-3
clone_size: -
cdr3_aa: CASSYRPSPENTEAFF
cdr3_nt: TGTGCCAGCAGTTACAGGCCGTCGCCCGAGAACACTGAAGCTTTCTTT

d_call: TRBD2
j_call: TRBJ2-3
v_call: TRBV7-2
clone_size: few
cdr3_aa: CASSSLQGAGGADTQYF
cdr3_nt: TGTGCCAGCAGCTCCCTCCAAGGAGCGGGGGGAGCGGATACGCAGTATTTT

d_call: -
j_call: TRBJ2-2
v_call: TRBV5-5
clone_size: many
cdr3_aa: CASSYRVANTGELFF
cdr3_nt: TGTGCCAGCAGCTACAGGGTCGCGAACACCGGGGAGCTGTTTTTT

d_call: TRBD2
j_call: TRBJ2-1
v_call: TRBV20-1
clone_size: many
cdr3_aa: CSARIGGVYNEQFF
cdr3_nt: TGCAGTGCTAGAATCGGGGGGGTGTACAATGAGCAGTTCTTC

d_call: TRBD1
j_call: TRBJ1-5
v_call: TRBV10-2
clone_size: many
cdr3_aa: CASAPTGVSGEDQPQHF
cdr3_nt: TGCGCCAGCGCTCCGACAGGGGTATCGGGTGAAGATCAGCCCCAGCATTTT

d_call: -
j_call: TRBJ2-2
v_call: TRBV7-7
clone_size: -
cdr3_aa: CASSPRGDGELFF
cdr3_nt: TGTGCTAGCAGCCCCAGGGGGGACGGGGAGCTGTTTTTT

d_call: -
j_call: TRBJ1-1
v_call: TRBV6-1
clone_size: few
cdr3_aa: CASKRDPRGTEAFF
cdr3_nt: TGTGCCAGCAAACGAGACCCCCGGGGAACTGAAGCTTTCTTT

d_call: TRBD1
j_call: TRBJ2-7
v_call: TRBV12-3/TRBV12-4
clone_size: many
cdr3_aa: CASRHGQGRGEQYF
cdr3_nt: TGTGCCAGCAGACATGGACAGGGCCGGGGCGAGCAGTACTTC

d_call: TRBD1
j_call: TRBJ1-4
v_call: TRBV15
clone_size: many
cdr3_aa: CATRAQGAVEKLFF
cdr3_nt: TGTGCCACCAGGGCGCAGGGGGCGGTTGAAAAACTGTTTTTT

d_call: -
j_call: TRBJ1-4
v_call: TRBV20-1
clone_size: many
cdr3_aa: CSASRRTNEKLFF
cdr3_nt: TGCAGTGCTAGTCGGCGGACAAATGAAAAACTGTTTTTT

d_call: -
j_call: TRBJ1-5
v_call: TRBV28
clone_size: few
cdr3_aa: CATVLSGTQNSNQPQHF
cdr3_nt: TGTGCCACGGTCCTATCCGGGACGCAGAATAGCAATCAGCCCCAGCATTTT

d_call: TRBD1
j_call: TRBJ2-2
v_call: TRBV20-1
clone_size: many
cdr3_aa: CSARQGAGELFF
cdr3_nt: TGCAGTGCTAGACAGGGGGCCGGGGAGCTGTTTTTT

d_call: -
j_call: TRBJ2-2
v_call: TRBV5-1
clone_size: many
cdr3_aa: CASSFSTIKATGELFF
cdr3_nt: TGCGCCAGCAGCTTTTCGACCATAAAGGCCACCGGGGAGCTGTTTTTT

d_call: TRBD1
j_call: TRBJ2-3
v_call: TRBV7-2
clone_size: -
cdr3_aa: CASSRPGTGITDTQYF
cdr3_nt: TGTGCCAGCAGCCGACCTGGGACAGGGATAACAGATACGCAGTATTTT

d_call: -
j_call: TRBJ2-7
v_call: TRBV6-1
clone_size: -
cdr3_aa: CASSARPGFYEQYF
cdr3_nt: TGTGCCAGCAGTGCAAGACCGGGTTTCTACGAGCAGTACTTC

d_call: TRBD2
j_call: TRBJ2-1
v_call: TRBV5-7
clone_size: -
cdr3_aa: CASSPGTSGRVIYNEQFF
cdr3_nt: TGTGCCAGCAGCCCCGGGACCAGCGGGAGGGTGATCTACAATGAGCAGTTCTTC

d_call: -
j_call: TRBJ1-1
v_call: TRBV6-5
clone_size: many
cdr3_aa: CASSYPGQQAFF
cdr3_nt: TGTGCCAGCAGTTACCCCGGACAGCAAGCTTTCTTT

d_call: -
j_call: TRBJ1-2
v_call: TRBV2
clone_size: -
cdr3_aa: CASSEGQGEWDYGYTF
cdr3_nt: TGTGCCAGCAGTGAAGGGCAGGGAGAGTGGGACTATGGCTACACCTTC

d_call: -
j_call: TRBJ2-2
v_call: TRBV6-2/TRBV6-3
clone_size: -
cdr3_aa: CASSYADVAGELFF
cdr3_nt: TGTGCCAGCAGTTATGCGGACGTAGCGGGGGAGCTGTTTTTT

d_call: -
j_call: TRBJ2-4
v_call: TRBV7-3
clone_size: -
cdr3_aa: CASSLNGPENIQYF
cdr3_nt: TGTGCCAGCAGCTTAAATGGGCCTGAAAACATTCAGTACTTC

d_call: -
j_call: TRBJ1-1
v_call: TRBV29-1
clone_size: many
cdr3_aa: CSVEASRRVGPEAFF
cdr3_nt: TGCAGCGTTGAAGCCTCCCGAAGGGTCGGGCCTGAAGCTTTCTTT

d_call: TRBD2
j_call: TRBJ2-1
v_call: TRBV5-1
clone_size: -
cdr3_aa: CASSWTGTGGGGEQFF
cdr3_nt: TGCGCCAGCAGCTGGACTGGGACCGGGGGGGGTGGTGAGCAGTTCTTC

d_call: TRBD2
j_call: TRBJ2-2
v_call: TRBV6-5
clone_size: many
cdr3_aa: CASRQIAGDGELFF
cdr3_nt: TGTGCCAGCAGGCAAATAGCGGGGGATGGGGAGCTGTTTTTT

d_call: -
j_call: TRBJ2-5
v_call: TRBV28
clone_size: -
cdr3_aa: CASSSLQGLSPLGTQYF
cdr3_nt: TGTGCCAGCAGTTCCCTCCAGGGCCTCTCACCCCTAGGGACCCAGTACTTC

d_call: -
j_call: TRBJ2-1
v_call: TRBV24-1
clone_size: many
cdr3_aa: CATSAQLYNEQFF
cdr3_nt: TGTGCCACCAGTGCCCAGCTCTACAATGAGCAGTTCTTC

d_call: TRBD2
j_call: TRBJ2-2
v_call: TRBV4-3
clone_size: -
cdr3_aa: CASSQLGTSGPNTGELFF
cdr3_nt: TGCGCCAGCAGCCAGTTGGGGACTAGCGGGCCGAACACCGGGGAGCTGTTTTTT

d_call: -
j_call: TRBJ1-5
v_call: TRBV25-1
clone_size: many
cdr3_aa: CASSDVGGNQPQHF
cdr3_nt: TGTGCCAGCAGTGATGTAGGCGGCAATCAGCCCCAGCATTTT

d_call: TRBD2
j_call: TRBJ2-1
v_call: TRBV4-1
clone_size: many
cdr3_aa: CASSPAGLEGSYNEQFF
cdr3_nt: TGCGCCAGCAGCCCTGCGGGACTAGAAGGCTCCTACAATGAGCAGTTCTTC

d_call: -
j_call: TRBJ2-1
v_call: TRBV7-9
clone_size: many
cdr3_aa: CASSYGETGDNEQFF
cdr3_nt: TGTGCCAGCAGCTACGGAGAGACAGGAGACAATGAGCAGTTCTTC

d_call: -
j_call: TRBJ1-3
v_call: TRBV29-1
clone_size: -
cdr3_aa: CSVEGPAGLSGNTIYF
cdr3_nt: TGCAGCGTTGAAGGCCCGGCAGGGCTCTCTGGAAACACCATATATTTT

d_call: -
j_call: TRBJ2-1
v_call: TRBV12-3/TRBV12-4
clone_size: many
cdr3_aa: CASSSTGTYNEQFF
cdr3_nt: TGTGCCAGCAGTTCAACAGGGACCTACAATGAGCAGTTCTTC

d_call: -
j_call: TRBJ2-7
v_call: TRBV3-1
clone_size: -
cdr3_aa: CASSQDWVNYEQYF
cdr3_nt: TGTGCCAGCAGCCAAGACTGGGTGAACTACGAGCAGTACTTC

d_call: TRBD2
j_call: TRBJ2-1
v_call: TRBV9
clone_size: few
cdr3_aa: CASSERLAGGYNEQFF
cdr3_nt: TGTGCCAGCAGCGAAAGACTAGCGGGAGGATACAATGAGCAGTTCTTC

d_call: -
j_call: TRBJ2-1
v_call: TRBV7-9
clone_size: many
cdr3_aa: CASSLFEQFF
cdr3_nt: TGTGCCAGCAGCTTATTCGAGCAGTTCTTC

d_call: -
j_call: TRBJ2-3
v_call: TRBV29-1
clone_size: many
cdr3_aa: CSVEDFNPKSTDTQYF
cdr3_nt: TGCAGCGTTGAAGATTTTAATCCCAAGAGCACAGATACGCAGTATTTT

d_call: -
j_call: TRBJ2-7
v_call: TRBV3-1
clone_size: -
cdr3_aa: CASSLLGPASEAYEQYF
cdr3_nt: TGTGCCAGCAGCCTCCTGGGGCCTGCCAGTGAGGCCTACGAGCAGTACTTC

d_call: -
j_call: TRBJ1-2
v_call: TRBV13
clone_size: -
cdr3_aa: CASSPDRIYGYTF
cdr3_nt: TGTGCCAGCAGCCCCGACAGGATCTATGGCTACACCTTC

d_call: TRBD2
j_call: TRBJ2-3
v_call: TRBV3-1
clone_size: few
cdr3_aa: CASSLAGGRRSYTQYF
cdr3_nt: TGTGCCAGCAGCCTAGCGGGGGGGCGCCGTAGTTATACGCAGTATTTT

d_call: -
j_call: TRBJ2-7
v_call: TRBV5-1
clone_size: many
cdr3_aa: CASTKFGDYEQYF
cdr3_nt: TGCGCCAGCACAAAATTTGGGGATTACGAGCAGTACTTC

d_call: -
j_call: TRBJ2-7
v_call: TRBV7-3
clone_size: many
cdr3_aa: CASSLGRPPYEQYF
cdr3_nt: TGTGCCAGCAGCTTGGGAAGACCTCCCTACGAGCAGTACTTC

d_call: -
j_call: TRBJ2-1
v_call: TRBV4-3
clone_size: many
cdr3_aa: CASSRWGLQNEQFF
cdr3_nt: TGCGCCAGCAGCCGATGGGGACTTCAGAATGAGCAGTTCTTC

d_call: TRBD2
j_call: TRBJ2-3
v_call: TRBV7-2
clone_size: many
cdr3_aa: CASSPATSGGDTQYF
cdr3_nt: TGTGCCAGCAGCCCAGCGACTAGCGGGGGGGATACGCAGTATTTT

d_call: -
j_call: TRBJ2-3
v_call: TRBV7-8
clone_size: -
cdr3_aa: CASSPLPLTDTQYF
cdr3_nt: TGTGCCAGCAGCCCCTTACCGCTAACAGATACGCAGTATTTT